This T cell receptor beta chain was captured by sequencing in a study of blood T cell repertoires in COVID-19. For the study at large: Samples of COVID-19 (acute and convalescent) were obtained from the United States, Italy and Spain. T cells, B-cell-depleted T cells, or PBMCs supplied cDNA or gDNA.

Per the original methods: Researchers report that nucleated cell counts were estimated from reference gene primer amplification. Some clones are missing from TCRdb's copy, which holds only in-frame ones; the method was immunoSEQ multiplex PCR. From that table come the V and J calls and clone size; the DNA was used to work out D and trimming. The profile shows about 160,000 clones, roughly 86% of them singletons. Trimming at V came to 2 bases and at J to 0 bases, leaving 3 bases not matched to a gene. The length of the CDR3 is 15 residues. Germline V gives CDR1 KGHSH, CDR2 LQKENI. The J gene is TRBJ1-1, the V gene TRBV18, with TRBD1 matching over 7 bases. Material for sequencing was peripheral blood. The clonotype was recovered from a woman in her sixties who had recovered from COVID-19. The CDR3: CASSPEGALNTEAFF. CDR3 bases: TGTGCCAGCTCACCAGAGGGGGCTTTGAACACTGAAGCTTTCTTT.